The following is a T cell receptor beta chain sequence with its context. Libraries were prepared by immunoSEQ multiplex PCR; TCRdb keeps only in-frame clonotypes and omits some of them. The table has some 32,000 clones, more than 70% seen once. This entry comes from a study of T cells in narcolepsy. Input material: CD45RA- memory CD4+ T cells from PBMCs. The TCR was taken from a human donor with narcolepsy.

Here the CDR3 reads CASRLDGGYEQYF. DNA of the CDR3: TGCGCCAGCAGACTGGACGGGGGCTACGAGCAGTACTTC. The genes are TRBV5-1 and TRBJ2-7, with D possibly matching TRBD2 (6 bases). V was shortened by 5 bases and J by 3 bases, with 12 bases between the two germline ends. This CDR3 region has 13 residues. Per the germline V gene, CDR1 is SGHRS and CDR2 is YFSETQ.